This T cell receptor (beta chain) was retrieved from a study of human T cells and chemical hapten exposure. About the study: Weekly scalp doses of diphenylcyclopropenone were given to patients during the approximately 25-week study. Patients, a majority of them female, were diagnosed with alopecia areata, totalis or universalis. Study-wide results and limits: No shift was seen in TCRs above 1 in 1000 frequency with DPC sensitization.

The time point is: pre-sensitization, week 0. Documented treatment: therapeutic diphenylcyclopropenone sensitization with weekly scalp DPC. Suited to DPC and affected by alopecia, the donors ranged from 18 to 70 years old. The table lists this clonotype with a few counts. Its antigen is not identified. From the RACE reads, TCRdb called clonotypes with MiXCR, one entry per CDR3 protein. The table lists roughly 260,000 distinct CDR3 sequences, more than 6.5% of them singletons, with roughly 2.5% in the top ten. The CDR3 is 14 amino acids. The V end was cut by 8 bases, the J end by 2 bases, with 16 bases between. Germline-derived CDR1 and CDR2 are SGHDN and FVKESK.

The TCR originated in a woman between 40 and 55 years old with alopecia areata. Some clones in this sample may be carry-over from other donors' samples. The sequencing used whole blood, collected in connection with sensitization to the hapten diphenylcyclopropenone (DPC). The V call is TRBV14, the J call TRBJ2-7, with unresolved D. CDR3 protein: CASSPAPGPYEQYF. In nucleotides, the CDR3 is TGTGCCAGCTCCCCCGCCCCAGGCCCCTACGAGCAGTACTTC.